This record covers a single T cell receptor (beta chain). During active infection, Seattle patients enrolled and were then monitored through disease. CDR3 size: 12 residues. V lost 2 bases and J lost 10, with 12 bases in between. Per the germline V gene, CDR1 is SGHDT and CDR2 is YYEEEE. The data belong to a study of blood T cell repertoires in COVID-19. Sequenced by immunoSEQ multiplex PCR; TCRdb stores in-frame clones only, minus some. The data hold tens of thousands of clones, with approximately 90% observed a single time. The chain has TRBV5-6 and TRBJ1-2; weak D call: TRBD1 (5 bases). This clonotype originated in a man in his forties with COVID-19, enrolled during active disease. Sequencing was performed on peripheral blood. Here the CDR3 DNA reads TGTGCCAGCAGCTTTACAACAGGAGACTACACCTTC. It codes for CASSFTTGDYTF.